This TCR beta chain was captured in a study of blood T cell repertoires in COVID-19. Looking at the study overall: Specimens from acute and convalescent COVID-19 originated in the United States, Italy and Spain. In each case, the material was cDNA or gDNA derived from T cells, B-cell-depleted T cells, or PBMCs.

V lost 2 bases and J lost 8; bases outside the gene matches: 3. CDR1 SGHRS and CDR2 YFSETQ come from the germline V gene. The CDR3 runs 12 residues. Study processing details: From reference gene primer amplification, estimates of nucleated cell counts were derived. Profiling relied on immunoSEQ multiplex PCR, and the TCRdb table lists in-frame clones only, not all of them. V and J calls plus clone size are reproduced from that table; the DNA served to infer D and trimming. This sample has some 290,000 clones, with 65% to 90% found just once. This clonotype originated in a woman aged 55-70 years with active or convalescent COVID-19. Sequenced material: peripheral blood. The rearrangement joins TRBV5-1 to TRBJ1-2; 7 nucleotides align to TRBD1. The CDR3 is CASSFQGDGYTF. The DNA of the CDR3 is TGCGCCAGCAGCTTTCAGGGGGACGGCTACACCTTC.